This paragraph covers one TCR beta chain sequence. The antigen is undetermined. This entry belongs to a study of cytomegalovirus exposure and HLA in healthy donors. Study overall: The early release's HLA-typed donors yielded roughly 85 million unique TCRs. Study results and limitations: As was reported, the classifier diagnosed cytomegalovirus status with high specificity and sensitivity.

The CDR3 extends over 14 amino acids. Germline V gene data show CDR1 as LGHNA and CDR2 as YNFKEQ. Unmatched junction bases numbered 7, after V lost 10 bases and J lost 2 bases. Amplification used 60 Vbeta primers and 13 Jbeta primers. Generated by immunoSEQ multiplex PCR, the TCRdb table keeps only in-frame clones and is missing some. The table has about 85,000 clones, roughly three quarters seen once. The receptor's source is a woman in her fifties or sixties in good health and CMV-seropositive. This chain uses TRBV4-2 with TRBJ2-1; 8 positions agree with TRBD2. The source material was PBMCs. The CDR3 loop is CATRAGVPYNEQFF. Here the CDR3 DNA reads TGTGCCACCAGAGCGGGAGTCCCCTACAATGAGCAGTTCTTC.